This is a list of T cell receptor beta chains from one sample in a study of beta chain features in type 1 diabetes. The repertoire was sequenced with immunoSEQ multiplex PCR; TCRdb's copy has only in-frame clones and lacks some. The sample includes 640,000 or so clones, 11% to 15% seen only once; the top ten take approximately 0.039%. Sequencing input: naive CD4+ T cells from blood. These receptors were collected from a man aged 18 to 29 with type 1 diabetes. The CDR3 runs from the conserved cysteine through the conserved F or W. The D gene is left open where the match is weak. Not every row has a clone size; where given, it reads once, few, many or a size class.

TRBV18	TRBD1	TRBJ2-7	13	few	TGTGCCAGCTCCCTCGGACAGGAAGACGAGCAGTACTTC	CASSLGQEDEQYF
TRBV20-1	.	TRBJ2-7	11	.	TGCAGTGCTACGATGATCTACGAGCAGTACTTC	CSATMIYEQYF
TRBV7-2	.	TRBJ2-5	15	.	TGTGCCAGCAGCTTAGCCGTCGGTAGGACCGAGACCCAGTACTTC	CASSLAVGRTETQYF
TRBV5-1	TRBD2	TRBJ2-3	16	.	TGCGCCAGCACCCGGGGAGTAGCGGGAGGGCCAGATACGCAGTATTTT	CASTRGVAGGPDTQYF
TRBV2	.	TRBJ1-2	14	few	TGTGCCAGCAGTGAAGCGAGCAGAAACTATGGCTACACCTTC	CASSEASRNYGYTF
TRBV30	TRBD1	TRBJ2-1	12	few	TGTGCCTCCGGGGACAGATACAATGAGCAGTTCTTC	CASGDRYNEQFF
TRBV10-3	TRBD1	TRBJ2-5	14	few	TGTGCCATCAGTGAGTCGGGGACAGAGGAGACCCAGTACTTC	CAISESGTEETQYF
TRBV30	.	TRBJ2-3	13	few	TGTGCCTGGAACCCAACAGGAAAGAATACGCAGTATTTT	CAWNPTGKNTQYF
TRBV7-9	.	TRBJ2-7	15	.	TGTGCCAGCAGCTTAGGGCGGGCGGTCTCCTACGAGCAGTACTTC	CASSLGRAVSYEQYF
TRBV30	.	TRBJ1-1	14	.	TGTGCCTGGAGTGAGGGCCCGAAGGACACTGAAGCTTTCTTT	CAWSEGPKDTEAFF
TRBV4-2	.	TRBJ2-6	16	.	TGTGCCAGCAGCCAGCCATCTGGGTCCGGGGCCAACGTCCTGACTTTC	CASSQPSGSGANVLTF
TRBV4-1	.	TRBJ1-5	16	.	TGCGCCAGCAGCCAAGGGGTGAGGGCCGTCGGCCAGCCCCAGCATTTT	CASSQGVRAVGQPQHF
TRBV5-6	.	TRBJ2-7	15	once	TGTGCCAGCAGCTTGTTTGAGACTCCTACCTACGAGCAGTACTTC	CASSLFETPTYEQYF
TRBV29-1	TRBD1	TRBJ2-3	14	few	TGCAGCACGACAGGACAGGGGGGGGCAGATACGCAGTATTTT	CSTTGQGGADTQYF
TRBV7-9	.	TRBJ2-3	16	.	TGTGCCAGCAGCTATGGGACCGGCGGGAGCACAGATACGCAGTATTTT	CASSYGTGGSTDTQYF
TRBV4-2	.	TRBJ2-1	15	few	TGTGCCAGCAGCCAAGTGGGGGGAAGCTACAATGAGCAGTTCTTC	CASSQVGGSYNEQFF
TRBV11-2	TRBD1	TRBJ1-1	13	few	TGTGCCAGCAGCCGACAGGGGAACACTGAAGCTTTCTTT	CASSRQGNTEAFF
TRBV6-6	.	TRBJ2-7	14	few	TGTGCCAGCAACTTACAGGAGGGAACCTACGAGCAGTACTTC	CASNLQEGTYEQYF
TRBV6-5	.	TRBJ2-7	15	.	TGTGCCAGCAGTTACTCGATGGTTACGACCTACGAGCAGTACTTC	CASSYSMVTTYEQYF
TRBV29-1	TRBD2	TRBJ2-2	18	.	TGCAGCGGTGAAGTCCCTAGCGGGGCGCCGCGGTACACCGGGGAGCTGTTTTTT	CSGEVPSGAPRYTGELFF
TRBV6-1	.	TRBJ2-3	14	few	TGTGCCAGCAGTGGTCTGGGAGTAACAGATACGCAGTATTTT	CASSGLGVTDTQYF
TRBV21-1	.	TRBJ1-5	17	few	TGTGCCAGCAGCAAATTGGGGGGCGGGACAGAGAATCAGCCCCAGCATTTT	CASSKLGGGTENQPQHF
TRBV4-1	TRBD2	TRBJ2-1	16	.	TGCGCCAGCAGATCTTTAGCGGGTCAACGCTACAATGAGCAGTTCTTC	CASRSLAGQRYNEQFF
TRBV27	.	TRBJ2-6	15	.	TGTGCCAGCAGTTTGAAACCGGCTGGGGCCAACGTCCTGACTTTC	CASSLKPAGANVLTF